A selection of T cell receptor beta chains follows, all from one sample in a study of beta chain features in type 1 diabetes. Clones were sequenced by immunoSEQ multiplex PCR, and TCRdb holds only the in-frame ones, with some missing. In the table there are about 360,000 clones, roughly 12% of which are singletons. What was sequenced was naive CD4+ T cells from blood. These receptors were taken from a woman younger than 30 with type 1 diabetes. CDR3s include the opening cysteine and the closing phenylalanine or tryptophan. Each record gives: J gene, D gene, clone size, V gene, CDR3 DNA, CDR3 protein. A D gene is named only where the DNA matches it firmly. The size of a clone is reported for some rows only, either as once, few or many, or as a class for expanded clones.

TRBJ2-2 NA NA TRBV11-3 TGTGCCAGCAGCTTTTCAGCGAACACCGGGGAGCTGTTTTTT CASSFSANTGELFF
TRBJ1-2 TRBD1 few TRBV28 TGTGCCAGCAGTCTAAGCCTATGGACAGGGCTTAAAGATGGCTACACCTTC CASSLSLWTGLKDGYTF
TRBJ1-5 TRBD1 NA TRBV19 TGTGCCAGTAGCCCGGACAGGGGAGGCGGTCAGCCCCAGCATTTT CASSPDRGGGQPQHF
TRBJ2-3 NA NA TRBV14 TGTGCCAGCAACGGCGGAGGCGCAGATACGCAGTATTTT CASNGGGADTQYF
TRBJ1-5 TRBD1 NA TRBV7-2 TGTGCCAGCAGCGACGACAGGGTTAATAGCAATCAGCCCCAGCATTTT CASSDDRVNSNQPQHF
TRBJ2-7 TRBD1 NA TRBV9 TGTGCCAGCAGCGTAGATGGGACAGTTTCCTACGAGCAGTACTTC CASSVDGTVSYEQYF
TRBJ2-1 TRBD2 NA TRBV5-1 TGCGCCAGCAGCTTGGTTCGAGCGGGGGGGCTCGGCAATGAGCAGTTCTTC CASSLVRAGGLGNEQFF
TRBJ1-1 NA few TRBV28 TGTGCCAGCAGTTTACCTACCGGGACAATTGAAGCTTTCTTT CASSLPTGTIEAFF
TRBJ2-3 NA few TRBV21-1 TGTGCCAGCGAAGCCCCCACAGATACGCAGTATTTT CASEAPTDTQYF
TRBJ2-7 TRBD2 NA TRBV28 TGTGCCAGCAGTTTTGGCGGGAGGCCATACGAGCAGTACTTC CASSFGGRPYEQYF
TRBJ1-1 TRBD1 NA TRBV6-5 TGTGCCAGCAGTCGACAGGGGTCGAACACTGAAGCTTTCTTT CASSRQGSNTEAFF
TRBJ2-3 NA few TRBV4-3 TGCGCCAGCAGCCATCGTGGGTACCTTGAGGGTCCCGAGGCAGATACGCAGTATTTT CASSHRGYLEGPEADTQYF
TRBJ2-7 NA few TRBV4-2 TGTGCCAGCAGCCAAGGGGTGGGCCCAACCTACGAGCAGTACTTC CASSQGVGPTYEQYF
TRBJ2-6 NA NA TRBV6-5 TGTGCCAGCACAGCGGGCGGGGCCAACGTCCTGACTTTC CASTAGGANVLTF
TRBJ2-2 NA few TRBV2 TGTGCCAGCAGGCTCCGACGGGAGACCGGGGAGCTGTTTTTT CASRLRRETGELFF
TRBJ1-1 NA few TRBV29-1 TGCAGCGTTGAAGCGGGAACACCGAACACTGAAGCTTTCTTT CSVEAGTPNTEAFF